The T cell receptor beta chain under discussion was sequenced for a study of response to subunit inactivated influenza vaccine. Regarding the study as a whole: It was suggested by the authors that few new T cells are recruited by each seasonal influenza vaccination.

Concerning this clonotype itself: The antigen is unknown.

The junction had 7 bases not matched to a gene; V was cut back by 6 bases and J by 4 bases. The CDR3 is 14 amino acids. TCRdb reprocessed the RT-PCR reads via MiXCR and lists one record per CDR3 protein. In the table there are a few hundred thousand distinct CDR3 sequences, about 14% of which are singletons. This TCR was sampled from a middle-aged man who received an inactivated influenza vaccine. This chain links TRBV12-3 or TRBV12-4 with TRBJ2-3, with 7 positions matching TRBD1. The sample here was PBMCs from blood, taken 11 to 12 days after vaccination. CDR3 in DNA: TGTGCCAGCAGCCCAGGACAGGTACCAGATACGCAGTATTTT. Amino acids: CASSPGQVPDTQYF.